Listed here are 24 T cell receptor beta chains from one sample, sequenced in a study of Graves' ophthalmopathy and Graves' hyperthyroidism (dated by TCRdb to 2017 to 2018). The run used an Illumina HiSeq 2000. TCR beta CDR3 regions were amplified from RNA transcripts for repertoire sequencing. The first round of RT-PCR was done with HTBI primers and the Qiagen OneStep RT-PCR kit, and was followed by a second round of multiplex PCR, then size selection and purification. The public sequencing data were trimmed at Q25 with fastp and processed into clonotypes with MiXCR by TCRdb, which kept only in-frame beta chains. CDR3 protein sequences are deduplicated, and each keeps its most common genes and DNA. The sample includes 300,000 to 450,000 distinct CDR3 sequences, with 17% observed a single time. The ten largest clones take up 2.4% of the sample. The sequenced material came from peripheral blood. The receptors originated from an adult woman with stable Graves' hyperthyroidism.

This clonotype showed up many times. The chain recombines TRBV28 with TRBJ1-2; tentative D call: TRBD1 (6 bases). The germline CDR1 and CDR2 sequences are MDHEN and SYDVKM. The CDR3 contains 13 residues. Trimming shortened V by 5 bases and J by 4 bases, and 11 bases separated the two germline ends. Here the CDR3 DNA reads TGTGCCAGCAGTCCACAGGACAGCTATGGCTACACCTTC. Its protein is CASSPQDSYGYTF.

At least ten counts were recorded for this clonotype. The chain carries TRBV11-2 and TRBJ2-2; D is possibly TRBD2 (6 bases). Per germline, CDR1 SGHAT and CDR2 FQNNGV. CDR3 length: 20 amino acids. V was clipped by 0 bases and J by 3 bases, with 23 bases between them. CDR3 nucleotides: TGTGCCAGCAGCTTAGAGTCGACCATTATAGGAGGGGCATACACCGGGGAGCTGTTTTTT. As protein: CASSLESTIIGGAYTGELFF.

The sample holds a few counts of this clonotype. The chain joins TRBV12-5 to TRBJ2-3, with 11 bases identical to TRBD2. The germline gives CDR1 LGHNT, CDR2 FRNRAP. The CDR3 is made up of 15 amino acids. V was pared by 3 bases and J by 4 bases, with 3 bases of the junction left unmatched. CDR3 sequence: CASGFTSGRADTQYF. The CDR3 region has the DNA TGTGCTAGTGGTTTCACTAGCGGGAGAGCAGATACGCAGTATTTT.

In this sample, this clonotype turned up many times. The chain couples TRBV24-1 to TRBJ2-2; 9 nucleotides align to TRBD1. Looked up from germline, CDR1 is KGHDR and CDR2 is SFDVKD. The CDR3 is 16 residues long. J was trimmed by 0 bases and V by 4 bases; bases with no gene match: 2. This chain's CDR3 is CATSDRTGANTGELFF. DNA for the CDR3: TGTGCCACCAGTGACCGGACAGGGGCGAACACCGGGGAGCTGTTTTTT.

This clonotype was observed at least ten times. The J gene is TRBJ2-7, the V gene TRBV20-1; D is ambiguous. The germline V gene has CDR1 DFQATT and CDR2 SNEGSKA (reference sequence). The CDR3 extends over 13 amino acids. The V gene lost 3 bases and the J gene lost 3 bases, with 12 bases spanning the gap. As DNA, the CDR3 is TGCAGTGCTAGTGGTCAGCTAAACTACGAGCAGTACTTC. This encodes CSASGQLNYEQYF.

This CDR3 reads CASSPGGSGETQYF. CDR3 DNA: TGCGCCAGCAGCCCAGGCGGGAGCGGAGAGACCCAGTACTTC. This rearrangement joins TRBV5-1 to TRBJ2-5; 7 nucleotides match TRBD2. Germline lookup yields CDR1 SGHRS and CDR2 YFSETQ. The CDR3 sequence is 14 residues long. Unmatched junction bases numbered 7, after V lost 4 bases and J lost 4 bases.

At least ten counts were recorded for this clonotype. The V and J genes are TRBV2 and TRBJ1-1, with unresolved D. The germline gives CDR1 SNHLY, CDR2 FYNNEI. V gave up 8 bases and J gave up 0 bases, with 7 bases separating them. This CDR3 contains 12 residues. CDR3 coding DNA: TGTGCCAGCGAGGAGGTGAACACTGAAGCTTTCTTT. Residues: CASEEVNTEAFF.

This clonotype was counted a few times. This is likely a read error, given that the CDR3 carries no conserved phenylalanine or tryptophan at its end. This chain connects TRBV12-3 or TRBV12-4 to TRBJ1-5; perhaps TRBD1 as D (5 bases). The CDR3 runs 12 residues. As DNA, the CDR3 is TGTGCCAGTAGTTTGGGGGATCCGCCCCAGCATTAT. Translating gives CASSLGDPPQHY.

Ten or more counts support this clonotype. The gene calls are TRBV6-2 or TRBV6-3 and TRBJ2-7, with 8 bases aligning to TRBD2. Germline CDR1 and CDR2: MNHEY and SVGEGT. The CDR3 totals 15 residues. With V trimmed by 1 base and J by 7 bases, 9 bases remained unmatched. The CDR3 protein is CASSYLAGGSSEQYF. The CDR3 DNA is TGTGCCAGCAGTTACTTGGCGGGAGGTTCGAGTGAGCAGTACTTC.

This clonotype has at least ten counts. V and J are TRBV6-5 and TRBJ2-7; 8 nucleotides match TRBD2. Germline-derived CDR1 and CDR2 are MNHEY and SVGAGI. The CDR3 has 14 amino acids. Unmatched junction bases numbered 6, after V lost 3 bases and J lost 5 bases. The CDR3: CASSYLGTSNEQYF. The CDR3 DNA reads TGTGCCAGCAGTTATCTCGGGACTAGTAACGAGCAGTACTTC.

Ten or more counts support this clonotype. The chain joins TRBV5-1 to TRBJ2-5; D gene ambiguous. This CDR3 is built from 17 residues. The V end was cut by 0 bases, the J end by 7 bases, with 22 bases between. Germline V gene data show CDR1 as SGHRS and CDR2 as YFSETQ. CDR3 loop: CASSLVLFRPSLRTQYF. CDR3 DNA: TGCGCCAGCAGCTTGGTCTTGTTTCGACCGAGCTTGCGGACCCAGTACTTC.

The V gene is TRBV18, the J gene TRBJ1-1, with TRBD1 identical over 7 bases. The germline V gene encodes CDR1 KGHSH and CDR2 LQKENI. CDR3 length equals 12 residues. Unmatched junction bases numbered 3, after V lost 3 bases and J lost 8 bases. The chain's CDR3 is CASSPRGLEAFF. The DNA of the CDR3 is TGTGCCAGCTCACCGAGGGGGCTGGAAGCTTTCTTT.

This clonotype was seen many times. V is TRBV9 and J is TRBJ1-6; D uncertain. The germline V and J ends were trimmed by 5 bases and 11 bases, with 17 bases remaining between them. Germline-derived CDR1 and CDR2 are SGDLS and YYNGEE. CDR3 length: 14 residues. The CDR3, as DNA: TGTGCCAGCAGAGATCATGGGCCAGAGCCACCCCTCCACTTT. Translation: CASRDHGPEPPLHF.

This chain connects TRBV18 to TRBJ2-5, with D uncertain. Germline V CDR1 and CDR2: KGHSH, LQKENI. V shed 2 bases and J shed 2 bases, with 9 bases lying between them. CDR3 size: 14 residues. This chain's CDR3 is CASSPRTSQETQYF. The CDR3 DNA reads as TGTGCCAGCTCACCAAGGACGTCTCAAGAGACCCAGTACTTC.

The chain has TRBV7-3 and TRBJ2-5; D is unclear. V was trimmed by 0 bases and J by 5 bases, leaving 10 bases between them. The CDR3 has 14 amino acids. Germline V gives CDR1 SGHTA, CDR2 FQGTGA. The CDR3 nucleotides are TGTGCCAGCAGCTTAACCCCGAGTAGCGAGACCCAGTACTTC. It is translated as CASSLTPSSETQYF.

This clonotype was counted at least ten times. The V gene is TRBV7-2, the J gene TRBJ1-1; D is perhaps TRBD1 (5 bases). The CDR3 consists of 13 residues. Germline-derived CDR1 and CDR2 are SGHTA and FQGNSA. Trimming stripped 5 bases from V and 6 bases from J, with 13 bases between. CDR3 nucleotides: TGTGCCAGCAGCATTCCAGGGAGGCCTGAAGCTTTCTTT. Protein: CASSIPGRPEAFF.

Points on this clonotype: Just one base apart from a much larger clone, this may be a read error. V is TRBV28 and J is TRBJ1-6; no clear D. The CDR3 has 12 residues. Germline values: CDR1 MDHEN, CDR2 SYDVKM. CDR3 residues: CASSDRNPPLHF. CDR3 nucleotide sequence: TGTGCCAGCAGCGATCGTAATCCACCCCTCCACTTT.

J is TRBJ2-7 and V is TRBV12-3 or TRBV12-4, with 8 bases fitting TRBD1. V gave up 4 bases and J gave up 5 bases; unmatched junction bases: 10. The CDR3 contains 15 residues. The CDR3 sequence: CASSSWQGAINEQYF. The CDR3 DNA is TGTGCCAGCAGTTCTTGGCAGGGGGCGATCAACGAGCAGTACTTC.

This clonotype was counted many times. This sequence joins TRBV6-1 and TRBJ2-5; 7 bases match TRBD1. V was clipped by 8 bases and J by 3 bases; unmatched bases: 6. CDR3 size: 13 residues. Germline loops: CDR1 MNHNS, CDR2 SASEGT. The CDR3 here is CASSGTEEETQYF. The CDR3 region has the DNA TGTGCCAGCTCCGGGACAGAAGAAGAGACCCAGTACTTC.

This clonotype was seen repeatedly, ten times or more. This chain connects TRBV28 to TRBJ2-7; 7 nucleotides match TRBD1. The CDR3 is 17 residues long. CDR1 and CDR2 (germline): MDHEN, SYDVKM. The junction had 14 bases not matched to a gene; V was cut back by 6 bases and J by 0 bases. CDR3 sequence: CASSSPPRTGRSYEQYF. In DNA, the CDR3 is TGTGCCAGCAGCTCCCCCCCCCGGACAGGACGCTCCTACGAGCAGTACTTC.

This clonotype was observed many times. V and J are TRBV20-1 and TRBJ2-5; 8 bases agree with TRBD2. V lost 5 bases, J lost 5 bases, and 19 bases stayed unmatched. Germline CDR1 is DFQATT and CDR2 is SNEGSKA (reference sequence). The CDR3 is 17 amino acids. The CDR3 region has the DNA TGCAGTGCTCCGTTTTATCATACGGGAGGGTACTGGGAGACCCAGTACTTC. Translated, it gives CSAPFYHTGGYWETQYF.

This clonotype showed up many times. The chain carries TRBV7-3 and TRBJ2-5; D is uncertain. V dropped 1 base and J dropped 5 bases, with 8 bases sitting between them. The CDR3 runs to 13 residues. Germline V gives CDR1 SGHTA, CDR2 FQGTGA. The CDR3 here is CASSLRGSETQYF. The CDR3, as DNA: TGTGCCAGCAGCTTAAGGGGTTCGGAGACCCAGTACTTC.

The chain couples TRBV20-1 to TRBJ2-7; TRBD2 agrees at 9 bases. The CDR3 runs to 15 residues. V was clipped by 3 bases and J by 0 bases; unmatched bases: 6. Germline assignment: CDR1 DFQATT and CDR2 SNEGSKA (reference sequence). This chain's CDR3 is CSASSPSGDSYEQYF. As DNA, the CDR3 is TGCAGTGCTAGCAGCCCTAGCGGGGACTCCTACGAGCAGTACTTC.

This clonotype was seen ten or more times. The chain recombines TRBV29-1 with TRBJ2-5; 8 bases agree with TRBD1. The CDR3 has 15 amino acids. Germline CDR1 is SQVTM and CDR2 is ANQGSEA. The ends lost 0 bases at V and 5 bases at J; junction bases unmatched: 8. DNA for the CDR3: TGCAGCGTTGAAGATCTACAGGGGGTTGGGGAGACCCAGTACTTC. Protein sequence: CSVEDLQGVGETQYF.